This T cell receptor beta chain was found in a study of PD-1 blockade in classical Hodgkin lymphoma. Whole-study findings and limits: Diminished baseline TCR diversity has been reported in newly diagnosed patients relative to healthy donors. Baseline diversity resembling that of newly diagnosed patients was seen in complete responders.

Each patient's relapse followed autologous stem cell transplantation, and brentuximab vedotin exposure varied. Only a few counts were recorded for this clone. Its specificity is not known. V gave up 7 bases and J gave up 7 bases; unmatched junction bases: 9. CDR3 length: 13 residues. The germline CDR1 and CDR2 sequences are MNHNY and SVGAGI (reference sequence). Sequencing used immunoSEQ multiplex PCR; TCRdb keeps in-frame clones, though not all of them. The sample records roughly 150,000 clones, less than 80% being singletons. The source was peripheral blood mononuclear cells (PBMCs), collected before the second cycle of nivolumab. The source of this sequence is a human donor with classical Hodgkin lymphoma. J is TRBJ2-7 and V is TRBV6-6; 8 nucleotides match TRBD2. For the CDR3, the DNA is TGTGCCAGCACCCCGCCCGGGGGGGAGGAGCAGTACTTC. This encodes CASTPPGGEEQYF.